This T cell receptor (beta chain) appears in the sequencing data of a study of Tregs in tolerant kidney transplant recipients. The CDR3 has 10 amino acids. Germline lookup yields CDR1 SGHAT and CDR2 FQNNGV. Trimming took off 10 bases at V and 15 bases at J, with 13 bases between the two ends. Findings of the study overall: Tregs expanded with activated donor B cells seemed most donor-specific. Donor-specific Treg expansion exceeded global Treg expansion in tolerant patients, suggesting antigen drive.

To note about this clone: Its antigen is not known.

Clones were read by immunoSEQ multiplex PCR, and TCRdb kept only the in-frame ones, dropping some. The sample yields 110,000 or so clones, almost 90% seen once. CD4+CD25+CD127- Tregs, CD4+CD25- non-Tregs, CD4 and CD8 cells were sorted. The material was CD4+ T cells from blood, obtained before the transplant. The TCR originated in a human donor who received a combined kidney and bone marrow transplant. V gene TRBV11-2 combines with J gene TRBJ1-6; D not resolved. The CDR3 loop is CATSVSDLHF. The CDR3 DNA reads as TGTGCCACCTCGGTATCCGACCTCCACTTT.